This TCR beta chain was identified during a study of T-cell reconstitution after alpha-beta-depleted transplantation in children. Points from the study as a whole: Several hundred graft clones that had expanded were reportedly the source of alpha-beta T cells about two months after transplant. Some patients showed high day-60 TCRbeta diversity, which derived from surviving recipient T cells and thymic progenitors.

Concerning this clonotype itself: The antigen remains unidentified.

TCRbeta library preparation incorporated unique molecular identifiers. From the PCR reads, TCRdb called clonotypes with MiXCR, one entry per CDR3 protein. Of some 120,000 distinct CDR3 sequences listed, more than 9.5% are singletons. Trimming cost V 5 bases and J 0 bases, with 11 bases left between them. The CDR3 contains 14 residues. The origin of this receptor is a girl less than two years old who had a stem cell transplant for combined immunodeficiency, so the T cells may come from the graft donor. Sample: PBMCs, mostly from graft donor cells, taken 180 days after TCRalphabeta/CD19-depleted stem cell transplant. The rearrangement uses TRBV12-3 or TRBV12-4 and TRBJ2-7; D unclear. The CDR3 sequence is CASSPFLSSYEQYF. CDR3 nucleotide sequence: TGTGCCAGCAGTCCGTTTCTCAGCTCCTACGAGCAGTACTTC.